This TCR beta chain was identified in a study of blood T cell repertoires in COVID-19. At the level of the study: Collection of acute and convalescent COVID-19 samples took place in the United States, Italy and Spain. In each case, the material was cDNA or gDNA derived from T cells, B-cell-depleted T cells, or PBMCs.

CDR3 size: 14 residues. The germline V gene encodes CDR1 LGHDT and CDR2 YNNKEL (reference sequence). V lost 4 bases to trimming and J lost 5 bases; unmatched junction nucleotides: 7. Original data processing: Estimation of nucleated cell counts was performed using reference gene primer amplification. The protocol was immunoSEQ multiplex PCR, while the TCRdb copy is restricted to in-frame clones and leaves out a portion. The DNA was the basis for D and trimming; V, J and clone size are from that table. The sample includes tens of thousands of clones, over 75% of them seen just once. The receptor's source is a human donor in a cohort sampled during active COVID-19. Material: peripheral blood. The V and J genes are TRBV3-1 (or the pseudogene TRBV3-2) and TRBJ1-1; the match to TRBD1 covers 7 bases. CDR3 protein: CASSPGGERTEAFF. The CDR3 nucleotides are TGTGCCAGCAGCCCAGGGGGAGAGAGGACTGAAGCTTTCTTT.